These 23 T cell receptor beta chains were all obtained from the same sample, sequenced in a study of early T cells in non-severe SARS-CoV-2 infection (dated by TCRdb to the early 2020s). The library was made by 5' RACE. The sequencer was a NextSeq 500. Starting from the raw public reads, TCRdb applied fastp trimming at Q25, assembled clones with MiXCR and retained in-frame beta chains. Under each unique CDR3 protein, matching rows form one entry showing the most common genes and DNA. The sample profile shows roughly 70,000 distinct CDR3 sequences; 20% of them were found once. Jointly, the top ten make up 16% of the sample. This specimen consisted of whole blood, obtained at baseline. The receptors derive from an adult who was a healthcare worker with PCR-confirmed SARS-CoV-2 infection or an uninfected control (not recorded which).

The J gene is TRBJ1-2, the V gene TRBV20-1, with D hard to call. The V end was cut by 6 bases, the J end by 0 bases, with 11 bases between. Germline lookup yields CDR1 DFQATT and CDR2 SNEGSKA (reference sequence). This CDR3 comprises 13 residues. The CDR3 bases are TGCAGTGCCCCCCTGGCGTCTAACTATGGCTACACCTTC. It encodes CSAPLASNYGYTF.

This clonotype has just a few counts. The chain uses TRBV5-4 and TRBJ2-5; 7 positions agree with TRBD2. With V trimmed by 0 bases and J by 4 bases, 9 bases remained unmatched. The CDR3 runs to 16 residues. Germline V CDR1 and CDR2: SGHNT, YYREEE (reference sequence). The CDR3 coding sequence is TGTGCCAGCAGCTTGGAGACACTAGCGCCGGCAGAGACCCAGTACTTC. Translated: CASSLETLAPAETQYF. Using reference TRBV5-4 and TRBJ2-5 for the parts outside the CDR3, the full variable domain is ETGVTQSPTHLIKTRGQQVTLRCSSQSGHNTVSWYQQALGQGPQFIFQYYREEENGRGNFPPRFSGLQFPNYSSELNVNALELDDSALYLCASSLETLAPAETQYFGPGTRLLVL.

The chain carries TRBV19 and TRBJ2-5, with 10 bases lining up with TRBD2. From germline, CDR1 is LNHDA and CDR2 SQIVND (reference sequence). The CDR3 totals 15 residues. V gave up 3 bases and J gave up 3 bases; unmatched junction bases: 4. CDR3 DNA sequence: TGTGCCAGTAGTATTGGAGCGGGGGGGAAAGAGACCCAGTACTTC. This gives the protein CASSIGAGGKETQYF.

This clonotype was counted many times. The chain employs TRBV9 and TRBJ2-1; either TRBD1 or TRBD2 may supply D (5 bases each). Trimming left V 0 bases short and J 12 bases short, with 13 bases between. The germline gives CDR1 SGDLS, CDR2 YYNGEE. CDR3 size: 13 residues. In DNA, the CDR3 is TGTGCCAGCAGCGTAGTGAACGAGGGGACGCAGTTCTTC. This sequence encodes CASSVVNEGTQFF.

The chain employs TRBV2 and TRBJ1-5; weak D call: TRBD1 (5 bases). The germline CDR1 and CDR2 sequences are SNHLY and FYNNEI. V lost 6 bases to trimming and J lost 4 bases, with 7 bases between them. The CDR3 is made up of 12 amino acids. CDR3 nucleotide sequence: TGTGCCAGCAGGGGGGGAAATCAGCCCCAGCATTTT. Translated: CASRGGNQPQHF.

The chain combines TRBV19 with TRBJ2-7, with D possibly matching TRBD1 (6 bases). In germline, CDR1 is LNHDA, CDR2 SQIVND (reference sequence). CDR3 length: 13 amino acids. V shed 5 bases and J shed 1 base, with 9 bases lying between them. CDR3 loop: CASSVGHSYEQYF. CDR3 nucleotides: TGTGCCAGTAGTGTGGGACATTCCTACGAGCAGTACTTC.

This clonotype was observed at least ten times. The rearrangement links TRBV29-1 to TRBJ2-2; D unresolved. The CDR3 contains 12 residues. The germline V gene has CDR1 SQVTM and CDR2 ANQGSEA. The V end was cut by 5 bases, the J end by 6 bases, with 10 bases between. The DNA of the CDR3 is TGCAGCGTTCTCTTCTCCCCCGGGGAGCTGTTTTTT. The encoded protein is CSVLFSPGELFF.

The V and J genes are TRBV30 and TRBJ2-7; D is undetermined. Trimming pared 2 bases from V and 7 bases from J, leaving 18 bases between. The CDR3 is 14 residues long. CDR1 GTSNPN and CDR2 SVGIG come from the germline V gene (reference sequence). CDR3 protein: CAWSLNAPGWEQYF. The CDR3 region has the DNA TGTGCCTGGAGTCTAAACGCTCCCGGATGGGAGCAGTACTTC.

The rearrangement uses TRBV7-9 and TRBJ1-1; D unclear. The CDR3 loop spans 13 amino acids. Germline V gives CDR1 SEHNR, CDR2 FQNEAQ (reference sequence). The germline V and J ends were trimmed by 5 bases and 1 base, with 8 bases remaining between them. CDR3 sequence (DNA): TGTGCCAGCAGCCAACATGAGAACACTGAAGCTTTCTTT. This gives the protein CASSQHENTEAFF.

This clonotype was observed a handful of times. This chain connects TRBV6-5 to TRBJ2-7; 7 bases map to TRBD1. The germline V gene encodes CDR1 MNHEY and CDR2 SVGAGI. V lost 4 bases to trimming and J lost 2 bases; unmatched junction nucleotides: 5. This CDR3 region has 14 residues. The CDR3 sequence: CASSSAQGAYEQYF. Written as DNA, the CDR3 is TGTGCCAGCAGTTCCGCGCAGGGGGCCTACGAGCAGTACTTC.

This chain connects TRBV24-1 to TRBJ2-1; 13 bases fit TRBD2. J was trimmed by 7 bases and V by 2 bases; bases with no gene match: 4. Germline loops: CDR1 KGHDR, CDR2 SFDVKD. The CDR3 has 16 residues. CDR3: CATSDSLAGGPNEQFF. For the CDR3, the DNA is TGTGCCACCAGTGATTCACTAGCGGGGGGGCCGAATGAGCAGTTCTTC.

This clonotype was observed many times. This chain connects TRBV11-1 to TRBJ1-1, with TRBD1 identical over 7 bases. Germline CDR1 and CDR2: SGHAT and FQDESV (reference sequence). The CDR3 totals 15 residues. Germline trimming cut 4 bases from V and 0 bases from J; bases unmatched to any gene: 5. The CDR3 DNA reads TGTGCCAGCAGCTGGGACAGAGCCATGAACACTGAAGCTTTCTTT. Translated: CASSWDRAMNTEAFF.

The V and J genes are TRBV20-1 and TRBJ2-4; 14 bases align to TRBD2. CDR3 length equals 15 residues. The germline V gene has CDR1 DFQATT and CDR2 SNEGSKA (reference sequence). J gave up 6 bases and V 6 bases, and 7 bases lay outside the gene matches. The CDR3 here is CSAPRTSGGLNIQYF. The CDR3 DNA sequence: TGCAGTGCCCCTCGGACTAGCGGGGGGCTAAACATTCAGTACTTC.

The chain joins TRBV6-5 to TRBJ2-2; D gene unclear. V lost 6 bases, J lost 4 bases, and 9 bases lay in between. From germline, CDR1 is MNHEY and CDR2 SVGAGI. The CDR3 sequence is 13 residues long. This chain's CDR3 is CASRPRVTGELFF. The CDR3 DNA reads TGTGCCAGCAGACCACGAGTCACCGGGGAGCTGTTTTTT.

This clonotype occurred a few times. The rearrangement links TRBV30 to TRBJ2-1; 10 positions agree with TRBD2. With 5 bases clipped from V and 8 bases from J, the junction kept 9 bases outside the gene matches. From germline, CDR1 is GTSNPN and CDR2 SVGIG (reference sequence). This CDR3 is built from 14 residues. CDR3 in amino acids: CAWGIAGGLYEQFF. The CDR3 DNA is TGTGCCTGGGGGATAGCGGGGGGCTTGTATGAGCAGTTCTTC.

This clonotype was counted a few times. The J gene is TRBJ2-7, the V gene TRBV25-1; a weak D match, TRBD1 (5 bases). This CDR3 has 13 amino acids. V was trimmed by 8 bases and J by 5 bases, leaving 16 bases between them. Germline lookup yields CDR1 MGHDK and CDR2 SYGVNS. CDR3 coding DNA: TGTGCCAGCGTTGACAGCACCGGAAACGAGCAGTACTTC. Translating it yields CASVDSTGNEQYF.

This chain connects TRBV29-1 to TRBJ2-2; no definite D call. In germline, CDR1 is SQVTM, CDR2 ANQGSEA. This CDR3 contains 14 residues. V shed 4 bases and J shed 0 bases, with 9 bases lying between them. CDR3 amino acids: CSVGYASNTGELFF. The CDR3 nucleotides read TGCAGCGTTGGCTACGCCTCGAACACCGGGGAGCTGTTTTTT.

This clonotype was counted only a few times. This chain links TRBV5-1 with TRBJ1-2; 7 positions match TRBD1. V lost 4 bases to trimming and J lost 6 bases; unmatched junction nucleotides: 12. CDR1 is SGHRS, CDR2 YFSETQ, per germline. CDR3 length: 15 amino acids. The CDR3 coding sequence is TGCGCCAGCAGCCCAGAGAATGAGGGGGCGCATGGCTACACCTTC. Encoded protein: CASSPENEGAHGYTF.

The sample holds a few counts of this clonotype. CDR3 amino acids: CSVSRGKYNEQFF. The CDR3, as DNA: TGCAGCGTTTCCAGGGGGAAGTACAATGAGCAGTTCTTC. V usage is TRBV29-1 and J usage is TRBJ2-1, with 7 bases fitting TRBD1. Germline lookup yields CDR1 SQVTM and CDR2 ANQGSEA. Trimming removed 5 bases from V and 4 bases from J; junction bases left unmatched: 5. The CDR3 consists of 13 residues.

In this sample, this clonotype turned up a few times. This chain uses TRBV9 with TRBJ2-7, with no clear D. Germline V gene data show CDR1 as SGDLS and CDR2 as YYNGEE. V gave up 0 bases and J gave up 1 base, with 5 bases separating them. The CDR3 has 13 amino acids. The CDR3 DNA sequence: TGTGCCAGCAGCGTAGCGGGTTCCTACGAGCAGTACTTC. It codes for CASSVAGSYEQYF. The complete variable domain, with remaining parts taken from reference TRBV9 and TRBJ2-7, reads DSGVTQTPKHLITATGQRVTLRCSPRSGDLSVYWYQQSLDQGLQFLIQYYNGEERAKGNILERFSAQQFPDLHSELNLSSLELGDSALYFCASSVAGSYEQYFGPGTRLTVT.

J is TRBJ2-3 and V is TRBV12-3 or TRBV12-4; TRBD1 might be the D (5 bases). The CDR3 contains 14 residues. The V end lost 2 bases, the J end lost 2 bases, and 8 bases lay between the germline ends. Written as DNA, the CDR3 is TGTGCCAGCAGTTTAAGCAGGGCCACAGATACGCAGTATTTT. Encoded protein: CASSLSRATDTQYF.

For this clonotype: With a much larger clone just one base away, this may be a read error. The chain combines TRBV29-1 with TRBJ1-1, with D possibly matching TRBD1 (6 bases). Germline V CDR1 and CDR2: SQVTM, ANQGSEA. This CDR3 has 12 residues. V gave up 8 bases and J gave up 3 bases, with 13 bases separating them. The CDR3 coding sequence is TGCAGCATAGGGGGTAAGTACACTGAAGCTTTCTTT. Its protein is CSIGGKYTEAFF.

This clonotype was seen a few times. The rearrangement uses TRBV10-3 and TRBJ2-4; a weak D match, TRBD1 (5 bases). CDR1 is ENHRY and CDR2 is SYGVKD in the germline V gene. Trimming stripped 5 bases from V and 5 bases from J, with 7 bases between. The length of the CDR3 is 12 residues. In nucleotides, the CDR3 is TGTGCCATCAGTTCAGGGCAAAACATTCAGTACTTC. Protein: CAISSGQNIQYF.